What follows are 25 T cell receptor beta chains derived from one specimen sequenced in a study of human T cells and chemical hapten exposure. Time point of the sample: patch test 1, 2 weeks after DPC sensitization. Treatment here: therapeutic diphenylcyclopropenone sensitization with weekly scalp DPC. One entry per CDR3 protein results from TCRdb running MiXCR on the RACE reads. The table shows 300,000 to 400,000 distinct CDR3 sequences, with roughly 6.9% occurring only once. This specimen consisted of whole blood, obtained in connection with sensitization to the hapten diphenylcyclopropenone (DPC). The source of these receptors is a woman aged 18-35 years with alopecia areata. Some clones in this sample may be carry-over from other donors' samples.

This clonotype occurred many times. The chain carries TRBV5-5 and TRBJ2-2; D is possibly TRBD1 (5 bases). The V gene's germline CDR1 is SGHKS and CDR2 YYEKEE (reference sequence). The CDR3 covers 16 residues. V was shortened by 1 base and J by 4 bases, with 14 bases between the two germline ends. CDR3 sequence: CASSLTRQSVTGELFF. CDR3 DNA sequence: TGTGCCAGCAGCTTGACCAGACAGTCGGTCACCGGGGAGCTGTTTTTT.

This clonotype was seen many times. The chain employs TRBV10-3 and TRBJ2-7; 9 nucleotides line up with TRBD1. Germline CDR1 and CDR2: ENHRY and SYGVKD. This CDR3 region has 15 residues. V was pared by 2 bases and J by 2 bases, with 4 bases of the junction left unmatched. CDR3 coding DNA: TGTGCCATCAGTGAGGGGACAGGGCCCACCTACGAGCAGTACTTC. Translated: CAISEGTGPTYEQYF.

This clonotype was detected a few times. The CDR3 is CASSYSPVAYEQYF. CDR3 nucleotide sequence: TGCGCCAGCAGCTACAGTCCGGTTGCCTACGAGCAGTACTTC. This chain joins TRBV5-1 and TRBJ2-7; the D is unclear. The CDR3 sequence is 14 residues long. Germline CDR1 is SGHRS and CDR2 is YFSETQ. V lost 3 bases to trimming and J lost 2 bases, with 12 bases between them.

The chain employs TRBV5-5 and TRBJ1-2; maybe TRBD1 (5 bases). V was shortened by 0 bases and J by 4 bases, with 13 bases between the two germline ends. CDR3 length: 15 amino acids. CDR1 is SGHKS and CDR2 is YYEKEE in the germline V gene (reference sequence). The CDR3 sequence: CASSLARQGGYGYTF. The CDR3, as DNA: TGTGCCAGCAGCTTGGCCCGGCAGGGCGGCTATGGCTACACCTTC.

This clonotype was seen more than once but under ten times. The chain carries TRBV20-1 and TRBJ2-7, with 7 bases identical to TRBD2. Per germline, CDR1 DFQATT and CDR2 SNEGSKA (reference sequence). V lost 8 bases, J lost 3 bases, and 7 bases stayed unmatched. The CDR3 spans 12 residues. The CDR3 bases are TGCAGTTTAGGGGAGGGAAGCTACGAGCAGTACTTC. It specifies CSLGEGSYEQYF.

This clonotype was found a few times. The chain combines TRBV28 with TRBJ1-3, with TRBD1 matching 11 bases. The germline V gene encodes CDR1 MDHEN and CDR2 SYDVKM. This CDR3 is built from 16 residues. Unmatched junction bases numbered 11, after V lost 8 bases and J lost 5 bases. CDR3 sequence: CASGTGGIGIRNTIYF. In DNA, the CDR3 is TGTGCCAGCGGGACAGGGGGGATCGGTATCCGAAACACCATATATTTT.

This clonotype was observed many times. J is TRBJ2-6 and V is TRBV7-2, with D hard to call. V was clipped by 1 base and J by 2 bases, with 6 bases between them. Germline V gene sequence: CDR1 SGHTA, CDR2 FQGNSA. The CDR3 covers 15 residues. The CDR3 protein is CASSLGGTGANVLTF. CDR3 DNA: TGTGCCAGCAGCTTAGGGGGAACTGGGGCCAACGTCCTGACTTTC.

In this sample, this clonotype turned up a few times. This chain's CDR3 is CASSRESGFSTDTQYF. In DNA form, the CDR3 reads TGCGCCAGCAGCCGAGAGTCCGGGTTTAGCACAGATACGCAGTATTTT. This sequence joins TRBV4-3 and TRBJ2-3; D unclear. V lost 4 bases and J lost 0, with 14 bases in between. CDR1 LGHNA and CDR2 YSLEER come from the germline V gene. The CDR3 runs 16 residues.

The chain links TRBV20-1 to TRBJ1-2; D is undetermined. Germline V gives CDR1 DFQATT, CDR2 SNEGSKA (reference sequence). The CDR3 totals 14 residues. V gave up 4 bases and J gave up 0 bases, with 12 bases separating them. For the CDR3, the DNA is TGCAGTGCTAAAGGAAGAGAAACTAACTATGGCTACACCTTC. Translation: CSAKGRETNYGYTF.

This clonotype was picked up a small number of times. The chain employs TRBV7-9 and TRBJ2-1; 10 bases line up with TRBD2. V gave up 6 bases and J gave up 8 bases; unmatched junction bases: 16. This CDR3 has 17 residues. CDR1 and CDR2 from the germline V gene are SEHNR and FQNEAQ (reference sequence). This CDR3 reads CASSRYRERGGKDEQFF. In DNA form, the CDR3 reads TGTGCCAGCAGTCGCTATCGGGAGCGGGGGGGCAAGGATGAGCAGTTCTTC.

This clonotype was counted between two and nine times. CDR3 nucleotides: TGCAGTGCTAATAAAATCCAGGGGGCCGACGAGCAGTACTTC. This encodes CSANKIQGADEQYF. The chain combines TRBV20-1 with TRBJ2-7, with 8 bases matching TRBD1. Germline loops: CDR1 DFQATT, CDR2 SNEGSKA (reference sequence). V dropped 4 bases and J dropped 5; count of bases not matched to a gene: 10. This CDR3 is built from 14 residues.

This clonotype has just one count. V gene TRBV5-4 combines with J gene TRBJ1-2; TRBD1 is a possible D gene (6 bases). This CDR3 contains 14 residues. The germline gives CDR1 SGHNT, CDR2 YYREEE (reference sequence). V was shortened by 0 bases and J by 3 bases, with 9 bases between the two germline ends. The CDR3 region has the DNA TGTGCCAGCAGCTTGGACAGGGCCCACTATGGCTACACCTTC. Amino acid sequence: CASSLDRAHYGYTF.

This clonotype was observed a few times. This chain joins TRBV6-1 and TRBJ2-5; no definite D call. Germline V lookup: CDR1 MNHNS, CDR2 SASEGT. The V and J ends lost 10 bases and 2 bases respectively, with 14 bases between them. The CDR3 is 13 amino acids. The CDR3 here is CATRVGGQETQYF. The DNA for the CDR3 is TGTGCCACCCGAGTGGGCGGTCAAGAGACCCAGTACTTC.

This rearrangement joins TRBV9 to TRBJ1-1; weak D call: TRBD1 (6 bases). The CDR3 spans 13 residues. Trimming shortened V by 0 bases and J by 8 bases, and 11 bases separated the two germline ends. Per germline, CDR1 SGDLS and CDR2 YYNGEE. CDR3 sequence: CASSVEGTREAFF. CDR3 sequence (DNA): TGTGCCAGCAGCGTAGAAGGGACACGAGAAGCTTTCTTT.

There are many counts of this clonotype. V is TRBV5-1 and J is TRBJ1-1; the D is unclear. CDR3 length equals 13 residues. V dropped 6 bases and J dropped 0 bases, with 9 bases sitting between them. Germline lookup yields CDR1 SGHRS and CDR2 YFSETQ. Written as DNA, the CDR3 is TGCGCCAGCAAGGAGGGCGTGAACACTGAAGCTTTCTTT. It yields the protein CASKEGVNTEAFF.

This clonotype was seen more than once but under ten times. The chain links TRBV6-5 to TRBJ2-7; a weak D match, TRBD1 (6 bases). The CDR3 extends over 14 amino acids. Germline V gives CDR1 MNHEY, CDR2 SVGAGI. With 0 bases removed from V and 2 bases from J, the gap between germline ends came to 8 bases. CDR3 in amino acids: CASSYSRTAYEQYF. As DNA, the CDR3 is TGTGCCAGCAGTTACTCGAGGACAGCCTACGAGCAGTACTTC.

This clonotype was found many times. V gene TRBV27 combines with J gene TRBJ2-7, with TRBD1 identical over 7 bases. The CDR3 runs to 13 residues. Unmatched junction bases numbered 3, after V lost 6 bases and J lost 1 base. Germline CDR1 MNHEY, CDR2 SMNVEV (reference sequence). CDR3 DNA: TGTGCCAGCAGCCCGGGACAGTCCTACGAGCAGTACTTC. Translating it yields CASSPGQSYEQYF.

The chain has TRBV7-2 and TRBJ1-1; maybe TRBD1 (5 bases). The CDR3 is 14 residues long. V was clipped by 2 bases and J by 7 bases, with 14 bases between them. Germline loops: CDR1 SGHTA, CDR2 FQGNSA. The CDR3 DNA sequence: TGTGCCAGCAGCTTAAATCAGGGAACAGGTGAAGCTTTCTTT. Its protein product is CASSLNQGTGEAFF.

This clonotype has at least ten counts. The genes are TRBV20-1 and TRBJ2-1, with 9 bases identical to TRBD1. CDR3 size: 17 residues. Germline assignment: CDR1 DFQATT and CDR2 SNEGSKA (reference sequence). V lost 4 bases, J lost 2 bases, and 12 bases stayed unmatched. CDR3 region: CSANLFPGQGTYNEQFF. The CDR3 DNA reads TGCAGTGCTAACCTTTTTCCGGGACAGGGCACCTACAATGAGCAGTTCTTC.

The chain couples TRBV18 to TRBJ2-1; D gene unclear. The germline V and J ends were trimmed by 2 bases and 15 bases, with 14 bases remaining between them. This CDR3 spans 12 amino acids. Germline V gives CDR1 KGHSH, CDR2 LQKENI. The CDR3 DNA sequence: TGTGCCAGCTCACCATCGTGGCAGGATCGGTTCTTC. Amino acids: CASSPSWQDRFF.

This clonotype was detected a few times. The gene calls are TRBV7-3 and TRBJ2-3, with D possibly being TRBD1 (6 bases). The V gene lost 2 bases and the J gene lost 3 bases, with 9 bases spanning the gap. This CDR3 has 14 amino acids. Germline assignment: CDR1 SGHTA and CDR2 FQGTGA. CDR3 residues: CASSLGDTTDTQYF. As DNA, the CDR3 is TGTGCCAGCAGCTTAGGGGACACGACAGATACGCAGTATTTT.

This clonotype was detected many times. The genes are TRBV20-1 and TRBJ2-1; TRBD2 matches at 12 bases. The germline CDR1 and CDR2 sequences are DFQATT and SNEGSKA (reference sequence). This CDR3 is 14 amino acids long. The CDR3 DNA reads TGCAGCGCCCGGCTAGCGGGGGGGGTCAATGAGCAGTTCTTC. Its protein is CSARLAGGVNEQFF.

The sample holds a few counts of this clonotype. The chain combines TRBV18 with TRBJ2-7, with unresolved D. V shed 3 bases and J shed 4 bases, with 10 bases lying between them. The CDR3 is 13 residues long. The V gene's germline CDR1 is KGHSH and CDR2 LQKENI. CDR3 residues: CASSPLRDYEQYF. The CDR3 bases are TGTGCCAGCTCACCCCTCAGAGATTACGAGCAGTACTTC.

This sequence joins TRBV11-2 and TRBJ2-1; no clear D. Germline lookup yields CDR1 SGHAT and CDR2 FQNNGV. Trimming left V 2 bases short and J 7 bases short, with 12 bases between. The CDR3 length is 14 residues. The CDR3 protein is CASSLHSAENEQFF. Here the CDR3 DNA reads TGTGCCAGCAGCTTACACTCCGCGGAGAATGAGCAGTTCTTC.

This clonotype was recorded many times. The V and J genes are TRBV4-2 and TRBJ2-3, with 10 positions matching TRBD2. Trimming removed 4 bases from V and 6 bases from J; junction bases left unmatched: 1. This CDR3 has 13 residues. Germline CDR1 and CDR2: LGHNA and YNFKEQ. This CDR3 is CASSPTSGDTQYF. In DNA, the CDR3 is TGTGCCAGCAGCCCGACTAGCGGGGATACGCAGTATTTT.